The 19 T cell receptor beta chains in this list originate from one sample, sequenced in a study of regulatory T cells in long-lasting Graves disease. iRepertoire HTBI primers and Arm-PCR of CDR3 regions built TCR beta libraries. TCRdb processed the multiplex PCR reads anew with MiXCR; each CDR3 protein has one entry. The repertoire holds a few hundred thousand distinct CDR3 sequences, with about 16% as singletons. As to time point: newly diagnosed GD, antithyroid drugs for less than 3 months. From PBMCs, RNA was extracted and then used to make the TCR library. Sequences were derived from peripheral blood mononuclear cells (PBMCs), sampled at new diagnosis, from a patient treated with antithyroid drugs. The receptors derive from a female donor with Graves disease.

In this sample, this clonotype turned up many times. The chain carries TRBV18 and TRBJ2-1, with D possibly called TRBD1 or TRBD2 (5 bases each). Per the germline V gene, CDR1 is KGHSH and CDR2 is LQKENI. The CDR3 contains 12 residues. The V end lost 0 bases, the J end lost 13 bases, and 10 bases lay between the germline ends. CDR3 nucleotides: TGTGCCAGCTCACCACCGAGCAGGGACCAGTTCTTC. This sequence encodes CASSPPSRDQFF.

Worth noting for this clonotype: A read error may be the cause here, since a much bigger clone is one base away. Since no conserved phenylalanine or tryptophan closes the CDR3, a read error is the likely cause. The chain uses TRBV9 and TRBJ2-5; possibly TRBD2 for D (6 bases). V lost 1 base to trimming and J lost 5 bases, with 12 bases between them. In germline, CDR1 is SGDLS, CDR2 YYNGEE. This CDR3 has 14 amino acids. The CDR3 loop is CASSVHGSGETQYS. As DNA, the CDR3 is TGTGCCAGCAGCGTACACGGGAGCGGGGAGACCCAGTACTCC.

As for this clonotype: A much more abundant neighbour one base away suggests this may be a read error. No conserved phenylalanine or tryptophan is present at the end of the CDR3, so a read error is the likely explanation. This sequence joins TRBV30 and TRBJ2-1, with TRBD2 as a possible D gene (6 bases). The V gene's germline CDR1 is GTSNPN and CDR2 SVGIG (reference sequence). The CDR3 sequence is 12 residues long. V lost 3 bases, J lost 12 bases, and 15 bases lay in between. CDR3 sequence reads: CAWRGTPKGQFL. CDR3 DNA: TGTGCCTGGAGAGGGACTCCCAAAGGGCAGTTCCTC.

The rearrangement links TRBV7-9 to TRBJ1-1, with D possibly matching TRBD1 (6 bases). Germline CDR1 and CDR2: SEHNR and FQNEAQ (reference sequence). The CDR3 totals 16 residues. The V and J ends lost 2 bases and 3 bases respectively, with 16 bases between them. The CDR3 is CASSLLKGGMHTEAFF. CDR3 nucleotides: TGTGCCAGCAGCTTACTGAAAGGGGGAATGCACACTGAAGCTTTCTTT. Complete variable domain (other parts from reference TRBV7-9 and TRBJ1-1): DTGVSQNPRHKITKRGQNVTFRCDPISEHNRLYWYRQTLGQGPEFLTYFQNEAQLEKSRLLSDRFSAERPKGSFSTLEIQRTEQGDSAMYLCASSLLKGGMHTEAFFGQGTRLTVV.

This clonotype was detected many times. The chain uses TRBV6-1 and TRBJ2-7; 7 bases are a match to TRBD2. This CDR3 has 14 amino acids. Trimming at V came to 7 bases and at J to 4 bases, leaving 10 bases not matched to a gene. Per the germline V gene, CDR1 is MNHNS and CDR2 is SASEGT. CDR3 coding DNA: TGTGCCAGCAAATCACTAGCGAGTACGTACGAGCAGTACTTC. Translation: CASKSLASTYEQYF.

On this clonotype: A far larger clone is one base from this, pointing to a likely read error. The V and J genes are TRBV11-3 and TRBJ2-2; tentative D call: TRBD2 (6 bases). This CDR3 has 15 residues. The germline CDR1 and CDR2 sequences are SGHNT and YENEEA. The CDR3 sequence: CASSFVGTNTGGLFF. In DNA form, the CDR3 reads TGTGCCAGCAGCTTCGTAGGAACTAACACCGGGGGGCTGTTTTTT.

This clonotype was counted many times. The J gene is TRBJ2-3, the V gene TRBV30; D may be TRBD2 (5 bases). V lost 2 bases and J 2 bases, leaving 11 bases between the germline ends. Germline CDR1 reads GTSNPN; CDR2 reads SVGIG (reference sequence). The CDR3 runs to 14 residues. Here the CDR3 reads CAWSRRANTDTQYF. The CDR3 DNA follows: TGTGCCTGGAGTAGGCGGGCCAACACAGATACGCAGTATTTT.

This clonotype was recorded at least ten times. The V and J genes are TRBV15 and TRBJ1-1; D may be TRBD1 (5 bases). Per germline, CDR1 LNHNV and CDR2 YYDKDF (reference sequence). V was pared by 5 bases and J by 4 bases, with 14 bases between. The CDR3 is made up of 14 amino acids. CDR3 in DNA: TGTGCCACCAGCTCACTTGGGGGGATCACTGAAGCTTTCTTT. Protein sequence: CATSSLGGITEAFF.

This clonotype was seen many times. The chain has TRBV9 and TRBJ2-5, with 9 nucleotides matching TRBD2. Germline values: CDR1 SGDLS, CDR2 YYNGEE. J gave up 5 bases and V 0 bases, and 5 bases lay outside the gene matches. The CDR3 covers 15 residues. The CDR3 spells CASSVGGRADETQYF. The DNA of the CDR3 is TGTGCCAGCAGCGTAGGCGGGAGGGCCGATGAGACCCAGTACTTC.

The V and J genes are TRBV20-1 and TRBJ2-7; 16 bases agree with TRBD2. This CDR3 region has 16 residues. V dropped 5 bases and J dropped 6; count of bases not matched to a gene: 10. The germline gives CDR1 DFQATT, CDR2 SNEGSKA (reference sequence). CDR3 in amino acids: CSAPGLAGGPWGEQYF. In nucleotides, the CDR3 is TGCAGTGCTCCGGGACTAGCGGGAGGGCCCTGGGGCGAGCAGTACTTC.

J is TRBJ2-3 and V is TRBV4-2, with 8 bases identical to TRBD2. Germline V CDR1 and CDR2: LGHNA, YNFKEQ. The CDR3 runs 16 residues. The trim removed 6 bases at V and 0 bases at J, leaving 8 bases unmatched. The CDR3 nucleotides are TGTGCCAGCAGTCCCCAACTAGCGGCAAGCACAGATACGCAGTATTTT. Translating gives CASSPQLAASTDTQYF.

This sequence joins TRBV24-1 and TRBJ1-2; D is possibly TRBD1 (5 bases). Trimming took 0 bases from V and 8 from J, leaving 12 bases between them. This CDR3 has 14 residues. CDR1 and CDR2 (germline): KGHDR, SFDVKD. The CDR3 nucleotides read TGTGCCACCAGTGATTTGATGGGGGGGGAAGGCTACACCTTC. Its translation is CATSDLMGGEGYTF.

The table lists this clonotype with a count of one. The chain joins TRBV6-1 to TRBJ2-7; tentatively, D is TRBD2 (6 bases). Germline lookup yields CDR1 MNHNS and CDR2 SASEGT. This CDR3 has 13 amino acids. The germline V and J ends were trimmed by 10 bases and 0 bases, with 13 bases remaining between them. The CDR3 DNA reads TGTGCCACCATCCGACTAGACTCCTACGAGCAGTACTTC. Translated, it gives CATIRLDSYEQYF.

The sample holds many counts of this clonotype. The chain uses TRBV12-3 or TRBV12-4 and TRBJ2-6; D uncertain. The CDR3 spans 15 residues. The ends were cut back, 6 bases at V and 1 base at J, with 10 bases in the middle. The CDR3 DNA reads TGTGCCAGCAGCCAATCGGCGTCTGGGGCCAACGTCCTGACTTTC. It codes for CASSQSASGANVLTF.

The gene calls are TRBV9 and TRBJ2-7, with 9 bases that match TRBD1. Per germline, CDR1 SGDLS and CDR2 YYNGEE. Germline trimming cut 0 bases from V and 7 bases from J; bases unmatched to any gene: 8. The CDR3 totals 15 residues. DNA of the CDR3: TGTGCCAGCAGCGTAGCTGACAGGGGGATGGGGGAGCAGTACTTC. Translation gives CASSVADRGMGEQYF.

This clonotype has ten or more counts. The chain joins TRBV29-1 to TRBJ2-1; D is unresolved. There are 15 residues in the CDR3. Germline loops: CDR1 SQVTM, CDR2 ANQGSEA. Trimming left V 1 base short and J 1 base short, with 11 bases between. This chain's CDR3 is CSVEGGVRSYNEQFF. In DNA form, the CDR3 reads TGCAGCGTTGAAGGTGGGGTGCGGTCCTACAATGAGCAGTTCTTC.

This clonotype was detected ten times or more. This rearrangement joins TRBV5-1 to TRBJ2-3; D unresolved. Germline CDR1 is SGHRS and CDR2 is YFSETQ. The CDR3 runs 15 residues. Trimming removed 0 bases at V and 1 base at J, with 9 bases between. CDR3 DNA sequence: TGCGCCAGCAGCTTGGTCAGGATCGGCACAGATACGCAGTATTTT. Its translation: CASSLVRIGTDTQYF.

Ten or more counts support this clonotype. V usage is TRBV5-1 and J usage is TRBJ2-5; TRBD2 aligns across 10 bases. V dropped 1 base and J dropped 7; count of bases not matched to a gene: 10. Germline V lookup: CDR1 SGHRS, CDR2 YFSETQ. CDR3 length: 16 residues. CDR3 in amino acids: CASSLLGLAAGGTQYF. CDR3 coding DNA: TGCGCCAGCAGCTTGTTAGGACTAGCGGCCGGGGGGACCCAGTACTTC. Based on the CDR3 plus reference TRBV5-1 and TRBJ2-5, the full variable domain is KAGVTQTPRYLIKTRGQQVTLSCSPISGHRSVSWYQQTPGQGLQFLFEYFSETQRNKGNFPGRFSGRQFSNSRSEMNVSTLELGDSALYLCASSLLGLAAGGTQYFGPGTRLLVL.

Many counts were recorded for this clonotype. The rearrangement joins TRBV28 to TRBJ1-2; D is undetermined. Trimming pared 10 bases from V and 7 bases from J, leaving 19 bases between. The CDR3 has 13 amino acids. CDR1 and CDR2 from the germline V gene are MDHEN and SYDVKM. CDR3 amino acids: CATEGGERPGYTF. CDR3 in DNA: TGTGCCACTGAAGGTGGCGAGCGGCCTGGCTACACCTTC.